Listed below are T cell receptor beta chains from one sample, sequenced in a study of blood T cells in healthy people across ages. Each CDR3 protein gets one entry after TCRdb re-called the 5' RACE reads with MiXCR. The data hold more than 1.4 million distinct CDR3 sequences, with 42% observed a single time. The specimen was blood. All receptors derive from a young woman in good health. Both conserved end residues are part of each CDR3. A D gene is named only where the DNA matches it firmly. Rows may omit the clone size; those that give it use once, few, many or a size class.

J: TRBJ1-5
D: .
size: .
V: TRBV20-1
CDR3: CSAISSFMGRSNQPQHF
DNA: TGCAGTGCTATCTCTTCCTTCATGGGCAGGAGCAATCAGCCCCAGCATTTT

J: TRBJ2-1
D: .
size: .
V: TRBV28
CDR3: CASSALRGEQFF
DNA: TGTGCCAGCAGTGCTTTGCGGGGTGAGCAGTTCTTC

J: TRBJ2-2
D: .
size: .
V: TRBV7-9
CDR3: CASSFNTGNTGELFF
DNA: TGTGCCAGCAGCTTTAACACGGGTAACACCGGGGAGCTGTTTTTT

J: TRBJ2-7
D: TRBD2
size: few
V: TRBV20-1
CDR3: CSAGLAGYYEQYF
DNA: TGCAGTGCTGGACTAGCGGGGTACTACGAGCAGTACTTC

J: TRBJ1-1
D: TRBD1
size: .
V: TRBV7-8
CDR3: CASSSQGPGTANTEAFF
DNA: TGTGCCAGCAGCTCCCAGGGGCCGGGGACAGCGAACACTGAAGCTTTCTTT

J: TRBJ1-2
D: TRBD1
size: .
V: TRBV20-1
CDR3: CSADHRGDYGYTF
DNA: TGCAGTGCCGATCACAGGGGCGATTATGGCTACACCTTC

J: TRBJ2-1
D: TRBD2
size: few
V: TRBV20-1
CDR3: CSPIEGLAGDHNEQFF
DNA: TGCAGCCCAATCGAGGGACTAGCGGGGGATCACAATGAGCAGTTCTTC

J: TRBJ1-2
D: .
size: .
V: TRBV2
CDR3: CASRTGPSAPNLYGYTF
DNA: TGTGCCAGCAGGACCGGGCCATCCGCCCCGAACCTCTATGGCTACACCTTC

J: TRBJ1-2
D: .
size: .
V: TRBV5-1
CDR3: CASSLGFDSSYGYTF
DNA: TGCGCCAGCAGCTTGGGATTTGACAGCTCCTATGGCTACACCTTC

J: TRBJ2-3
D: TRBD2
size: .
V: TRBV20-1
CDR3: CSATVLADITDTQYF
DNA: TGCAGTGCTACAGTCCTAGCGGACATCACAGATACGCAGTATTTT

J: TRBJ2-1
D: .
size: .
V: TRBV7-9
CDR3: CASSLDHGDNEQFF
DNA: TGTGCCAGCAGCTTAGATCATGGGGACAATGAGCAGTTCTTC

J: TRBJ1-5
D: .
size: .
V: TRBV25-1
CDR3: CASSQVGVQPQHF
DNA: TGTGCCAGCTCACAGGTTGGAGTTCAGCCCCAGCATTTT

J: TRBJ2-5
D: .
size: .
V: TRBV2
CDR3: CASSPAGAETQYF
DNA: TGTGCCAGCAGCCCGGCGGGGGCGGAGACCCAGTACTTC

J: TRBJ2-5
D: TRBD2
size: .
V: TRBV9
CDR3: CASSVSGGIQETQYF
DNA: TGTGCCAGCAGCGTAAGCGGGGGGATTCAAGAGACCCAGTACTTC

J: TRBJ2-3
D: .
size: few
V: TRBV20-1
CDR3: CSARDQRRGDTQYF
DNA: TGCAGTGCTAGAGATCAGCGTCGGGGGGATACGCAGTATTTT

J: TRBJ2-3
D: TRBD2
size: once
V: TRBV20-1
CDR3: CSARDPLWQRGGRDTQYF
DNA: TGCAGTGCTAGAGACCCTCTTTGGCAGCGGGGGGGCCGAGATACGCAGTATTTT

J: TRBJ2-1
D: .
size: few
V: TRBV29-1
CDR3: CSVGRTPGAVGNEQFF
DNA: TGCAGCGTTGGCAGGACACCCGGGGCTGTTGGGAATGAGCAGTTCTTC

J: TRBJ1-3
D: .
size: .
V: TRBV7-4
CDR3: CASSLGTGPPGNTIYF
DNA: TGTGCCAGCAGCTTAGGTACAGGCCCGCCTGGAAACACCATATATTTT

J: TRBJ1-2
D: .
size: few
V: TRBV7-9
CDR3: CASSSGPGRPLEDFNYGYTF
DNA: TGTGCCAGCAGCTCCGGACCGGGACGGCCCTTGGAGGATTTTAACTATGGCTACACCTTC

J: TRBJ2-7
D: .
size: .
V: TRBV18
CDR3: CASSPQGQATYEQYF
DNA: TGTGCCAGCTCACCTCAGGGGCAGGCTACTTACGAGCAGTACTTC

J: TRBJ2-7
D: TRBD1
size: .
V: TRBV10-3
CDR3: CAIKGTGYYEQYF
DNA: TGTGCCATCAAAGGGACAGGGTATTACGAGCAGTACTTC

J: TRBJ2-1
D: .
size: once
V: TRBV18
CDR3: CASSAGRSGEQFF
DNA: TGTGCCAGCTCAGCCGGACGCTCAGGGGAGCAGTTCTTC

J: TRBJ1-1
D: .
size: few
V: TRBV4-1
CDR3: CASSQELTFNTEAFF
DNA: TGCGCCAGCAGCCAAGAGCTGACATTTAACACTGAAGCTTTCTTT

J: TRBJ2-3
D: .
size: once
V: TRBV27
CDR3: CAGSLATTGTDTQYF
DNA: TGTGCCGGCAGTTTGGCGACAACCGGCACAGATACGCAGTATTTT

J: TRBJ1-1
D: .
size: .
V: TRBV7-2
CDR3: CASNNWAEAFF
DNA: TGTGCCAGCAACAACTGGGCTGAAGCTTTCTTT

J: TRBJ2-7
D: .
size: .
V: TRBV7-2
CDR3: CASSSRASVPSEQYF
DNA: TGTGCCAGCAGCTCACGAGCTAGTGTCCCCTCCGAGCAGTACTTC

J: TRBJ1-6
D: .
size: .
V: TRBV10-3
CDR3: CAISELDSPLHF
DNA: TGTGCCATCAGTGAATTGGATTCACCCCTCCACTTT

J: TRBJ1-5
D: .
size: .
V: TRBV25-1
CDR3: CASSDRWDQPQHF
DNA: TGTGCCAGCAGTGACAGGTGGGACCAGCCCCAGCATTTT

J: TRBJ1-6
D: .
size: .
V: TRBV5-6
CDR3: CASSLVGTSYNSPLHF
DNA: TGTGCCAGCAGCTTGGTGGGGACTTCCTATAATTCACCCCTCCACTTT

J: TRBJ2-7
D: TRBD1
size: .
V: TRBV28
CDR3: CASSYPRDRGSYEQYF
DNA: TGTGCCAGCAGTTACCCTAGGGACAGGGGATCCTACGAGCAGTACTTC

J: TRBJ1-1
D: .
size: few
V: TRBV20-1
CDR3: CSARATLAQNTEAFF
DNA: TGCAGTGCTAGAGCGACTTTAGCGCAGAACACTGAAGCTTTCTTT